The 27 T cell receptor beta chains given below trace back to one sample, sequenced in a study of response to subunit inactivated influenza vaccine. TCRdb independently ran MiXCR on the RT-PCR reads; one entry per CDR3 protein. The sample has about 800,000 distinct CDR3 sequences; 21% are singletons. Sequenced material: PBMCs from blood, taken 5 days after vaccination. The source is a man in his fifties or sixties who received an inactivated influenza vaccine.

This clonotype has a count of ten or more. The J gene is TRBJ1-1, the V gene TRBV20-1; TRBD1 agrees at 7 bases. V was clipped by 1 base and J by 10 bases; unmatched bases: 9. This CDR3 is 13 amino acids long. Germline V gene lookup returns CDR1 DFQATT and CDR2 SNEGSKA (reference sequence). The CDR3 loop reads CSARGTGRFGAFF. DNA for the CDR3: TGCAGTGCTAGAGGGACAGGCCGATTTGGAGCTTTCTTT.

This clonotype was found a few times. The chain joins TRBV20-1 to TRBJ2-1; the D is unclear. The CDR3 spans 12 residues. Germline-derived CDR1 and CDR2 are DFQATT and SNEGSKA (reference sequence). The V end was cut by 5 bases, the J end by 3 bases, with 8 bases between. The CDR3 DNA follows: TGCAGTGCTGCTTGGGACTACAATGAGCAGTTCTTC. Its protein is CSAAWDYNEQFF.

This clonotype came up a few times. The V gene is TRBV7-2, the J gene TRBJ1-2; D ambiguous. Germline V gene lookup returns CDR1 SGHTA and CDR2 FQGNSA. CDR3 length equals 11 residues. The ends were cut back, 2 bases at V and 7 bases at J, with 5 bases in the middle. Here the CDR3 reads CASSLWGGYTF. DNA of the CDR3: TGTGCCAGCAGCTTATGGGGTGGCTACACCTTC.

The chain carries TRBV5-1 and TRBJ1-5; no clear D. Trimming cost V 4 bases and J 4 bases, with 9 bases left between them. The CDR3 covers 13 residues. Germline CDR1 reads SGHRS; CDR2 reads YFSETQ. CDR3 residues: CASSAEGNQPQHF. In DNA, the CDR3 is TGCGCCAGCAGCGCGGAGGGAAATCAGCCCCAGCATTTT.

This clonotype was picked up many times. The chain couples TRBV20-1 to TRBJ2-3, with D perhaps matching TRBD2 (5 bases). Germline V lookup: CDR1 DFQATT, CDR2 SNEGSKA (reference sequence). The CDR3 sequence is 13 residues long. Deletions cut 0 bases from V and 6 bases from J, with 10 bases between. CDR3 loop: CSAREPLEDTQYF. CDR3 nucleotide sequence: TGCAGTGCTAGAGAACCACTAGAGGATACGCAGTATTTT.

V usage is TRBV4-2 and J usage is TRBJ2-7, with TRBD1 as a possible D gene (6 bases). Trimming shortened V by 5 bases and J by 5 bases, and 19 bases separated the two germline ends. The CDR3 has 15 amino acids. Germline values: CDR1 LGHNA, CDR2 YNFKEQ. CDR3 region: CASSYTRSGVHEQYF. DNA of the CDR3: TGTGCCAGCAGCTACACGCGATCAGGGGTCCACGAGCAGTACTTC.

The chain recombines TRBV30 with TRBJ1-1; 8 nucleotides agree with TRBD1. CDR1 is GTSNPN and CDR2 is SVGIG in the germline V gene (reference sequence). The V and J ends lost 6 bases and 2 bases, in that order; junction bases with no gene match: 5. The CDR3 has 13 residues. CDR3 residues: CACDGTGNTEAFF. As DNA, the CDR3 is TGTGCCTGTGATGGGACAGGTAACACTGAAGCTTTCTTT.

The sample holds a few counts of this clonotype. The chain combines TRBV12-3 or TRBV12-4 with TRBJ1-5; possibly TRBD1 for D (6 bases). V lost 3 bases and J lost 7, with 10 bases in between. The CDR3 sequence is 13 residues long. As DNA, the CDR3 is TGTGCCAGCAGTTTTCAGGGGTGGCAGCCCCAGCATTTT. Protein product: CASSFQGWQPQHF.

V usage is TRBV30 and J usage is TRBJ2-7, with a weak D call TRBD2 (5 bases). The CDR3 loop spans 13 amino acids. V dropped 8 bases and J dropped 3 bases, with 17 bases sitting between them. Germline V gives CDR1 GTSNPN, CDR2 SVGIG (reference sequence). CDR3 sequence reads: CAGGGFPYYEQYF. CDR3 DNA: TGTGCCGGAGGCGGGTTCCCCTACTACGAGCAGTACTTC.

The chain joins TRBV29-1 to TRBJ2-7, with D possibly matching TRBD2 (6 bases). The CDR3 has 13 amino acids. Trimming removed 6 bases at V and 6 bases at J, with 18 bases between. Per the germline V gene, CDR1 is SQVTM and CDR2 is ANQGSEA. The CDR3 spells CSVMGLAWGEQYF. CDR3 nucleotides: TGCAGCGTGATGGGACTGGCCTGGGGCGAGCAGTACTTC.

This chain connects TRBV3-1 to TRBJ1-6; D gene unclear. Per germline, CDR1 LGHDT and CDR2 YNNKEL (reference sequence). The CDR3 length is 14 residues. Trimming pared 4 bases from V and 3 bases from J, leaving 7 bases between. The CDR3 protein is CASSLGVYNSPLHF. DNA of the CDR3: TGTGCCAGCAGCCTCGGGGTCTATAATTCACCCCTCCACTTT.

This clonotype was detected once. This chain links TRBV7-9 with TRBJ2-7; 9 nucleotides agree with TRBD1. Trimming took 5 bases from V and 2 from J; bases not matched to a gene: 10. The CDR3 runs to 16 residues. Germline V gives CDR1 SEHNR, CDR2 FQNEAQ (reference sequence). Here the CDR3 DNA reads TGTGCCAGCAGCGCGACTCCGGGACAGGGCGCCTACGAGCAGTACTTC. It translates to CASSATPGQGAYEQYF.

The V call is TRBV24-1, the J call TRBJ2-2; D is uncertain. The V end was cut by 2 bases, the J end by 6 bases, with 12 bases between. Germline loops: CDR1 KGHDR, CDR2 SFDVKD. This CDR3 is built from 15 residues. CDR3 sequence reads: CATSDSWGRPGELFF. The CDR3 DNA reads TGTGCCACCAGTGATTCGTGGGGTAGGCCCGGGGAGCTGTTTTTT.

This clonotype came up a few times. The rearrangement uses TRBV7-9 and TRBJ1-4; D not certain. The germline V gene encodes CDR1 SEHNR and CDR2 FQNEAQ (reference sequence). The V end was cut by 6 bases, the J end by 1 base, with 9 bases between. This CDR3 contains 14 residues. The CDR3, as DNA: TGTGCCAGCAGTCGCGGGGAAACTAATGAAAAACTGTTTTTT. The encoded protein is CASSRGETNEKLFF.

The chain carries TRBV2 and TRBJ2-2; a possible D gene is TRBD1 (6 bases). Trimming shortened V by 6 bases and J by 0 bases, and 14 bases separated the two germline ends. The CDR3 runs 16 residues. Per germline, CDR1 SNHLY and CDR2 FYNNEI. The CDR3: CASRDDRSANTGELFF. The CDR3 coding sequence is TGTGCCAGCAGGGACGACAGGTCCGCGAACACCGGGGAGCTGTTTTTT.

This rearrangement joins TRBV20-1 to TRBJ2-1, with 11 positions matching TRBD2. V trimming: 0 bases; J trimming: 7 bases; junction bases outside the gene matches: 8. CDR1 and CDR2 from the germline V gene are DFQATT and SNEGSKA (reference sequence). This CDR3 is built from 16 residues. In nucleotides, the CDR3 is TGCAGTGCTAGAGATCACGCTAGCGGGAGGTATAATGAGCAGTTCTTC. This codes for CSARDHASGRYNEQFF.

This clonotype has just a few counts. This chain joins TRBV30 and TRBJ1-5; no firm D call. The CDR3 is 14 residues long. Germline V gene lookup returns CDR1 GTSNPN and CDR2 SVGIG (reference sequence). V was clipped by 0 bases and J by 6 bases, with 12 bases between them. CDR3 coding DNA: TGTGCCTGGAGTGTCGGAGGGATTCGTCAGCCCCAGCATTTT. It encodes CAWSVGGIRQPQHF. Full variable domain (outside the CDR3, taken from reference TRBV30 and TRBJ1-5): SQTIHQWPATLVQPVGSPLSLECTVEGTSNPNLYWYRQAAGRGLQLLFYSVGIGQISSEVPQNLSASRPQDRQFILSSKKLLLSDSGFYLCAWSVGGIRQPQHFGDGTRLSIL.

This clonotype appeared once. This chain connects TRBV20-1 to TRBJ2-5; D possibly matches TRBD1 or TRBD2 (5 bases each). The CDR3 sequence is 12 residues long. Germline loops: CDR1 DFQATT, CDR2 SNEGSKA (reference sequence). Trimming cost V 7 bases and J 4 bases, with 13 bases left between them. CDR3 nucleotides: TGCAGTGGTCCCGGGACCAGAGAGACCCAGTACTTC. It translates to CSGPGTRETQYF.

This clonotype was seen a few times. This rearrangement joins TRBV29-1 to TRBJ2-1; TRBD2 is a possible D gene (5 bases). The germline V and J ends were trimmed by 6 bases and 0 bases, with 21 bases remaining between them. This CDR3 region has 17 residues. Per germline, CDR1 SQVTM and CDR2 ANQGSEA. The CDR3 coding sequence is TGCAGCGTGAAAAGTCCCAGCGGTAAAAGCTCCTACAATGAGCAGTTCTTC. It is translated as CSVKSPSGKSSYNEQFF.

The chain combines TRBV28 with TRBJ2-5; possible D gene TRBD2, 5 bases. Deletions cut 5 bases from V and 4 bases from J, with 17 bases between. Per the germline V gene, CDR1 is MDHEN and CDR2 is SYDVKM. The CDR3 covers 15 residues. Here the CDR3 reads CASSPPWAGGETQYF. Written as DNA, the CDR3 is TGTGCCAGCAGTCCCCCGTGGGCGGGTGGAGAGACCCAGTACTTC.

J is TRBJ1-6 and V is TRBV20-1; D is perhaps TRBD1 (6 bases). Germline values: CDR1 DFQATT, CDR2 SNEGSKA (reference sequence). The CDR3 sequence is 13 residues long. V lost 5 bases, J lost 9 bases, and 14 bases lay in between. The CDR3 spells CSAFPGVGSPLHF. CDR3 nucleotide sequence: TGCAGTGCTTTCCCAGGGGTCGGTTCACCCCTCCACTTT.

The V call is TRBV9, the J call TRBJ2-1, with 8 positions matching TRBD2. The CDR3 consists of 15 residues. Germline lookup yields CDR1 SGDLS and CDR2 YYNGEE. V was clipped by 3 bases and J by 10 bases; unmatched bases: 12. The CDR3 loop reads CASSAWGAGEEEQFF. DNA of the CDR3: TGTGCCAGCAGCGCGTGGGGAGCGGGAGAGGAGGAGCAGTTCTTC.

This clonotype was picked up a small number of times. CDR3: CAIRTGGSVNTGELFF. As DNA, the CDR3 is TGTGCCATTAGGACAGGTGGGAGCGTCAACACCGGGGAGCTGTTTTTT. J is TRBJ2-2 and V is TRBV10-3; TRBD1 agrees at 7 bases. Losses at the gene ends were 9 bases for V and 2 bases for J; bases not matched to a gene: 12. Germline assignment: CDR1 ENHRY and CDR2 SYGVKD. This CDR3 comprises 16 residues.

This clonotype was detected ten times or more. This chain connects TRBV29-1 to TRBJ2-3; TRBD1 agrees at 10 bases. The CDR3 spans 12 residues. Germline V lookup: CDR1 SQVTM, CDR2 ANQGSEA. J gave up 4 bases and V 6 bases, and 1 base lay outside the gene matches. Here the CDR3 reads CSVGTGADTQYF. CDR3 sequence (DNA): TGCAGCGTCGGGACAGGGGCAGATACGCAGTATTTT.

This clonotype was counted only a few times. The chain joins TRBV27 to TRBJ2-7, with TRBD1 matching 10 bases. The germline gives CDR1 MNHEY, CDR2 SMNVEV (reference sequence). The V segment lost 2 bases and the J segment 2 bases; nucleotides outside the gene matches: 3. The CDR3 length is 15 residues. CDR3 DNA sequence: TGTGCCAGCAGTTTAGCAGACAGGGGGCCCTACGAGCAGTACTTC. Translating it yields CASSLADRGPYEQYF.

About this clonotype: A much larger clone sits a single nucleotide away, making a read error possible. The chain uses TRBV3-1 and TRBJ2-1, with 8 bases lining up with TRBD2. Germline loops: CDR1 LGHDT, CDR2 YNNKEL (reference sequence). This CDR3 contains 19 residues. CDR3 loop: CACRPREGGFSGNRNEQFF. The CDR3 nucleotides are TGTGCCTGCAGGCCTCGGGAAGGGGGATTTAGCGGGAACCGCAATGAGCAGTTCTTC.

The chain couples TRBV7-2 to TRBJ1-2, with no clear D. This CDR3 has 14 amino acids. V lost 8 bases to trimming and J lost 0 bases, with 13 bases between them. CDR1 and CDR2 from the germline V gene are SGHTA and FQGNSA. The CDR3 reads CASAGSRTNYGYTF. DNA for the CDR3: TGTGCCAGCGCGGGAAGCAGAACTAACTATGGCTACACCTTC.